Each of the 10 T cell receptor beta chains below was sequenced from the same sample in a study of response to subunit inactivated influenza vaccine (dated by TCRdb to the late 2010s). Library preparation used RT-PCR. Sequencer: Illumina HiSeq 2500. TCRdb redid the processing of the public reads, applying fastp at Q25 and MiXCR, and retained in-frame beta chains. CDR3 protein sequences are deduplicated, and each keeps its most common genes and DNA. This sample is represented by 750,000 to 850,000 distinct CDR3 sequences; less than 20% of them were singletons. The ten top clones hold approximately 11% of the sample. Source: PBMCs from blood, taken 5 to 6 days after vaccination. These receptors were taken from a man over 45 who received an inactivated influenza vaccine. Donor details come from another sample of the same person, matched by shared clones.

This clonotype was picked up a small number of times. The chain recombines TRBV4-1 with TRBJ1-5; a weak D match, TRBD1 (5 bases). CDR1 is MGHRA and CDR2 is YSYEKL in the germline V gene. Trimming shortened V by 0 bases and J by 2 bases, and 11 bases separated the two germline ends. The CDR3 spans 16 residues. The CDR3 here is CASSQDLRVGNQPQHF. CDR3 bases: TGCGCCAGCAGCCAAGATCTCAGGGTAGGCAATCAGCCCCAGCATTTT.

The gene calls are TRBV20-1 and TRBJ1-1; tentative D call: TRBD1 (6 bases). CDR1 DFQATT and CDR2 SNEGSKA come from the germline V gene (reference sequence). Trimming took off 1 base at V and 1 base at J, with 10 bases between the two ends. This CDR3 is 14 amino acids long. CDR3 protein: CSARVGHANTEAFF. The CDR3 nucleotides are TGCAGTGCTAGAGTGGGACATGCGAACACTGAAGCTTTCTTT.

This clonotype has just a few counts. The J gene is TRBJ1-1, the V gene TRBV20-1, with D tentatively TRBD1 (6 bases). Germline CDR1 DFQATT, CDR2 SNEGSKA (reference sequence). Trimming stripped 3 bases from V and 10 bases from J, with 15 bases between. The CDR3 covers 12 residues. The CDR3 bases are TGCAGTGCTAGCCCGGGGGGCAAGACAGCTTTCTTT. Translating it yields CSASPGGKTAFF.

V gene TRBV24-1 combines with J gene TRBJ1-1, with D uncertain. Germline CDR1 KGHDR, CDR2 SFDVKD. This CDR3 is built from 13 residues. V gave up 4 bases and J gave up 0 bases, with 5 bases separating them. CDR3 region: CATSEAVNTEAFF. The CDR3 nucleotides read TGTGCCACCAGTGAGGCAGTGAACACTGAAGCTTTCTTT.

This rearrangement joins TRBV19 to TRBJ2-7; TRBD1 matches 7 bases. This CDR3 is built from 16 residues. V dropped 2 bases and J dropped 3; count of bases not matched to a gene: 10. Germline-derived CDR1 and CDR2 are LNHDA and SQIVND (reference sequence). For the CDR3, the DNA is TGTGCCAGTAGTATAAGCTGGGACAGCAATTACTACGAGCAGTACTTC. Encoded protein: CASSISWDSNYYEQYF.

This sequence joins TRBV6-2 or TRBV6-3 and TRBJ2-3, with TRBD2 identical over 13 bases. CDR1 and CDR2 (germline): MNHEY, SVGEGT. V shed 7 bases and J 8 bases; nucleotides not matched to a gene: 12. The CDR3 totals 16 residues. CDR3 nucleotides: TGTGCCAGCAACCGGGGACTAGCGGGACCGTGGGGTACGCAGTATTTT. Translation: CASNRGLAGPWGTQYF.

In this sample, this clonotype turned up a few times. V is TRBV20-1 and J is TRBJ2-7; a possible D gene is TRBD2 (5 bases). The CDR3 has 13 residues. V was pared by 0 bases and J by 2 bases, with 8 bases between. In germline, CDR1 is DFQATT, CDR2 SNEGSKA (reference sequence). CDR3 in DNA: TGCAGTGCTAGAGAAGGGAGCCCCTACGAGCAGTACTTC. It is translated as CSAREGSPYEQYF.

This chain connects TRBV7-2 to TRBJ2-3; 13 nucleotides align to TRBD2. Trimming at V came to 4 bases and at J to 3 bases, leaving 1 base not matched to a gene. CDR1 SGHTA and CDR2 FQGNSA come from the germline V gene. There are 15 residues in the CDR3. The CDR3 sequence is CASSWTSGRTDTQYF. The CDR3 DNA follows: TGTGCCAGCAGCTGGACTAGCGGGAGAACAGATACGCAGTATTTT.

This sequence joins TRBV3-1 and TRBJ1-1; D may be TRBD1 (6 bases). Trimming removed 2 bases at V and 4 bases at J, with 11 bases between. CDR3 length equals 14 residues. Germline V gene sequence: CDR1 LGHDT, CDR2 YNNKEL (reference sequence). The CDR3 here is CASSQPRGGTEAFF. As DNA, the CDR3 is TGTGCCAGCAGCCAACCCAGGGGCGGCACTGAAGCTTTCTTT.

This clonotype was seen only a few times. This sequence joins TRBV28 and TRBJ1-2, with TRBD1 identical over 9 bases. Losses at the gene ends were 4 bases for V and 7 bases for J; bases not matched to a gene: 4. The CDR3 runs to 13 residues. Germline V CDR1 and CDR2: MDHEN, SYDVKM. The CDR3: CASSSGTGPGYTF. CDR3 in DNA: TGTGCCAGCAGTTCCGGGACAGGGCCTGGCTACACCTTC.